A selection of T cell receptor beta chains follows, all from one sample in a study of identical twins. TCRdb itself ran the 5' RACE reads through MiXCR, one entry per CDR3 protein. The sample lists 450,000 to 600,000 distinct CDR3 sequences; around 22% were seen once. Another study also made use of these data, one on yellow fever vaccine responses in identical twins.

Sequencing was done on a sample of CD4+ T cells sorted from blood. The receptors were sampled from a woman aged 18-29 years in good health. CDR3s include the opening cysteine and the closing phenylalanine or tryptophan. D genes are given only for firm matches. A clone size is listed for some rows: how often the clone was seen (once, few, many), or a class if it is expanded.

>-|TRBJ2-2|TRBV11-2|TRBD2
TGTGCCAGCAGCTTAGATCCCCTAGCGGGGGGGCTGGGGGAGCTGTTTTTT
CASSLDPLAGGLGELFF
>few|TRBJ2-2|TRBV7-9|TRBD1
TGTGCCAGCATCGGGACAGGAGTAACCGGGGAGCTGTTTTTT
CASIGTGVTGELFF
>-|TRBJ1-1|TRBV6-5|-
TGTGCCAGCAGTTACGGGGGGCGTTGGATGGAGAACACTGAAGCTTTCTTT
CASSYGGRWMENTEAFF
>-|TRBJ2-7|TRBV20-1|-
TGCAGTGCGACGCAAGTCTACGAGCAGTACTTC
CSATQVYEQYF
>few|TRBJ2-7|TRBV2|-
TGTGCCAGCAGTGAAGATTGGTCCGAGCAGTACTTC
CASSEDWSEQYF
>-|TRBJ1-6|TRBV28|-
TGTGCCAGCAGTTTATCGGGCAAGGGTGTATCACCCCTCCACTTT
CASSLSGKGVSPLHF
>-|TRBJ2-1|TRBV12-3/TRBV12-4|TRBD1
TGTGCCAGCAGCCCTCGGGGGCAGGGGGCAGGCAATGAGCAGTTCTTC
CASSPRGQGAGNEQFF
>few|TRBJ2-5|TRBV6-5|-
TGTGCCAGCAGTTACTACGCGGGGCCGGGGCAAGAGACCCAGTACTTC
CASSYYAGPGQETQYF
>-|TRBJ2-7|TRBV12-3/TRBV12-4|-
TGTGCCAGCAGTTTGGACATTATCTCCTACGAGCAGTACTTC
CASSLDIISYEQYF
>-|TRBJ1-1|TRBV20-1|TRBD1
TGCAGTGCCCGGATGGACAGGGTGAACACTGAAGCTTTCTTT
CSARMDRVNTEAFF
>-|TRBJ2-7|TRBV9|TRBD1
TGTGCCAGCAGCCCCCCAACCGGACAGGGTCCGTACGAGCAGTACTTC
CASSPPTGQGPYEQYF
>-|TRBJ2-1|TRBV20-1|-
TGCAGTGCCCCTCGGGTACCGGGGGATGAGCAGTTCTTC
CSAPRVPGDEQFF
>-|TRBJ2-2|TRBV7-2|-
TGTGCCAGCAGCACCTACGTAAGGGCGTCCGGGGAGCTGTTTTTT
CASSTYVRASGELFF
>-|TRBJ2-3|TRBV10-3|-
TGTGCCATCAGTGAGACAGGGGGGGCAGATACGCAGTATTTT
CAISETGGADTQYF
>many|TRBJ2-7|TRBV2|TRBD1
TGTGCCAGCAGCCCTGACAGGGGGGAGCAGTACTTC
CASSPDRGEQYF
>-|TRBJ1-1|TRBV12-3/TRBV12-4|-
TGTGCCAGCAGACCCACTATGTGGAACACTGAAGCTTTCTTT
CASRPTMWNTEAFF
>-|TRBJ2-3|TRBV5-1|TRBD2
TGCGCCAGCAGAAGCGGGGCTAGCACAGATACGCAGTATTTT
CASRSGASTDTQYF
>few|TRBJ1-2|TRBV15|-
TGTGCCACCAGCTCCCACAGCTATGGCTACACCTTC
CATSSHSYGYTF
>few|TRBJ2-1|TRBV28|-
TGTGCCAGCAGCTCCCTATCTTTAGGGGGCTCCTACAATGAGCAGTTCTTC
CASSSLSLGGSYNEQFF
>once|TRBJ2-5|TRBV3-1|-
TGTGCCAGCAGCCAACAGGCTCGGGAGACCCAGTACTTC
CASSQQARETQYF
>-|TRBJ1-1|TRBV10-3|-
TGTGCCATCACCCCCCAGCTTGTGAACACTGAAGCTTTCTTT
CAITPQLVNTEAFF
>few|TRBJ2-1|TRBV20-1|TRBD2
TGCAGTGCTAATCCCACTAGCGGGGTTTACAATGAGCAGTTCTTC
CSANPTSGVYNEQFF
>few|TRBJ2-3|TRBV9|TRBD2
TGTGCCAGCAGCGTGCGGACTAGCCAAGATACGCAGTATTTT
CASSVRTSQDTQYF
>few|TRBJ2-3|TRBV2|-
TGTGCCAGCAGTGTTTACCTGGGCGCTAGTAGCACAGATACGCAGTATTTT
CASSVYLGASSTDTQYF
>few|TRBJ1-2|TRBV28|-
TGTGCCAGCAGACAGCTAGCTAACTATGGCTACACCTTC
CASRQLANYGYTF
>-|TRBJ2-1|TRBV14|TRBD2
TGTGCCAGCAGCCAAAAACTAGCGGCTTCCTCCTACAATGAGCAGTTCTTC
CASSQKLAASSYNEQFF
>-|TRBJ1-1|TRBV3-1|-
TGTGCCAGCAGCCAAACCGAAGGGATGGCAGCTTTCTTT
CASSQTEGMAAFF
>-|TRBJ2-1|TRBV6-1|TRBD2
TGTGCCAGCAGTAAACGAACCGGGACTAGCGGGAGAAGATTAGGCAATGAGCAGTTCTTC
CASSKRTGTSGRRLGNEQFF
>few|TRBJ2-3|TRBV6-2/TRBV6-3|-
TGTGCCAGCAGGGACCTGGGGGGACGCACAGATACGCAGTATTTT
CASRDLGGRTDTQYF
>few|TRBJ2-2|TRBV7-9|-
TGTGCCAGCAGCCCATCATCCATAGCCAAAAACACCGGGGAGCTGTTTTTT
CASSPSSIAKNTGELFF
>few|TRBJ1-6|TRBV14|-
TGTGCCAGCAGCCAAGAAAGGTCGGGGAATTCACCCCTCCACTTT
CASSQERSGNSPLHF
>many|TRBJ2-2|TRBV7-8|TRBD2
TGTGCCAGCATCCCTAGTCTGCGGGAGCGCACCGGGGAGCTGTTTTTT
CASIPSLRERTGELFF
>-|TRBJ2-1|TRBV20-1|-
TGCAGTGCTAGCCGGGACAAAAAAAGGATTTTCCCCAATGAGCAGTTCTTC
CSASRDKKRIFPNEQFF
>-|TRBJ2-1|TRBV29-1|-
TGCAGCGTTGGAAGCTCCTACAATGAGCAGTTCTTC
CSVGSSYNEQFF
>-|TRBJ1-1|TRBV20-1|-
TGCAGTGCTAGAGAAGGAACGGCTTTCTTT
CSAREGTAFF
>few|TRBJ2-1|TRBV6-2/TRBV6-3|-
TGTGCCAGCAGTGGGCGGAAGACCTCCTACAATGAGCAGTTCTTC
CASSGRKTSYNEQFF
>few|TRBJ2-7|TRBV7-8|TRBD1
TGTGCCAGCAGCACGCGACAGGGGGCCACCTACGAGCAGTACTTC
CASSTRQGATYEQYF
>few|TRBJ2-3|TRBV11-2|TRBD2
TGTGCCAGCAGCACCCGGTTTAGCGGGAGGTCCAGCACAGATACGCAGTATTTT
CASSTRFSGRSSTDTQYF
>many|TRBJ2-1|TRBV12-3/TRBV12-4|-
TGTGCCAGCAGTACTAATAGCGTATTTCAATTAAATGAGCAGTTCTTC
CASSTNSVFQLNEQFF
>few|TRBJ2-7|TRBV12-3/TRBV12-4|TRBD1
TGTGCCAGCAGTTTTTCAAGGTGGACAGGGGGTTCCTACGAGCAGTACTTC
CASSFSRWTGGSYEQYF
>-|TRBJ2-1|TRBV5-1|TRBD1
TGCGCCAGCAGCTCGGGGACAGCTCACAATGAGCAGTTCTTC
CASSSGTAHNEQFF
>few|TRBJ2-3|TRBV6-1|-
TGTGCCAGCAGACCCTCGACTATCACAGATACGCAGTATTTT
CASRPSTITDTQYF
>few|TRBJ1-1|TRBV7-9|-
TGTGCCAGCAGCTTAGACGCAGGGAAAGTGGTCACTGAAGCTTTCTTT
CASSLDAGKVVTEAFF
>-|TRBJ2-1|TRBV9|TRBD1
TGTGCCAGCAGCGGCGGGACAGGCGGCTACAATGAGCAGTTCTTC
CASSGGTGGYNEQFF
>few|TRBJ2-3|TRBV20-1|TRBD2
TGCAGTGCCCCGAGGAGCGGGGTTAGCACAGATACGCAGTATTTT
CSAPRSGVSTDTQYF
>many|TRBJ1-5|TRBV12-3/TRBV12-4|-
TGTGCCAGCAGTTTGGCACTTAGCAATCAGCCCCAGCATTTT
CASSLALSNQPQHF
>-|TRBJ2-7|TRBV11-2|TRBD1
TGTGCCAGCAGGGAACCGGGACAGGGGTTATACGAGCAGTACTTC
CASREPGQGLYEQYF
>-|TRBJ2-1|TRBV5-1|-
TGCGCCAGCAGCTTGGCAGGCGGGCAGACCTACAATGAGCAGTTCTTC
CASSLAGGQTYNEQFF
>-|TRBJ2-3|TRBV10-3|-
TGTGCCATCAGTGATCTAGTAGCGGATACGCAGTATTTT
CAISDLVADTQYF
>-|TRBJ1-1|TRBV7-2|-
TGTGCCAGCAGTCCAGTAGACAGGTCGAGCACTGAAGCTTTCTTT
CASSPVDRSSTEAFF
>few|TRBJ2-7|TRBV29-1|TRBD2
TGCAGCGCCCTACTGCGGGAGGGCCTGGACGAGCAGTACTTC
CSALLREGLDEQYF
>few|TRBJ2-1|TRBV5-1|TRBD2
TGCGCCAGCAGCCCTGGCCCGGGGGGGTCTAGTTATGAGCAGTTCTTC
CASSPGPGGSSYEQFF
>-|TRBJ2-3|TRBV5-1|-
TGCGCCAGCGGTGGGACCAACACAGATACGCAGTATTTT
CASGGTNTDTQYF
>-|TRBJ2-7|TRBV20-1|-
TGCAGTGCTAGTTACGGAGCGGCCTACGAGCAGTACTTC
CSASYGAAYEQYF
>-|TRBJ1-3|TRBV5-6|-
TGTGCCAGCAGCTTGTTTGTGACCACTGGAAACACCATATATTTT
CASSLFVTTGNTIYF